The 20 T cell receptor beta chains in this list originate from one sample, sequenced in a study of blood T cell repertoires in COVID-19. The method was immunoSEQ multiplex PCR; TCRdb's version includes in-frame clones alone and lacks a portion of them. The data show 100,000 to 150,000 clones, approximately 85% seen once. The sample consisted of peripheral blood. Every receptor here comes from a human donor in a cohort sampled during active COVID-19.

J is TRBJ1-3 and V is TRBV5-5; 8 positions match TRBD1. This CDR3 comprises 17 residues. Germline assignment: CDR1 SGHKS and CDR2 YYEKEE (reference sequence). The V segment lost 4 bases and the J segment 4 bases; nucleotides outside the gene matches: 13. As DNA, the CDR3 is TGTGCCAGCAGCCTCTTACCTACAGGGGGTAGGGGAAACACCATATATTTT. Translation: CASSLLPTGGRGNTIYF.

The chain joins TRBV5-1 to TRBJ2-7; D gene unclear. From germline, CDR1 is SGHRS and CDR2 YFSETQ. The CDR3 is 12 residues long. V shed 4 bases and J shed 6 bases, with 11 bases lying between them. The CDR3 sequence is CASSNGVAEQYF. The CDR3 DNA reads TGCGCCAGCAGCAACGGAGTAGCCGAGCAGTACTTC.

This rearrangement joins TRBV16 to TRBJ2-5; D gene unclear. Trimming pared 3 bases from V and 5 bases from J, leaving 4 bases between. Germline V gene lookup returns CDR1 KGHSY and CDR2 FQNENV. The CDR3 covers 11 residues. CDR3 coding DNA: TGTGCCAGCAGCCACCGGGAGACCCAGTACTTC. It specifies CASSHRETQYF. The complete variable domain, with remaining parts taken from reference TRBV16 and TRBJ2-5, reads GEEVAQTPKHLVRGEGQKAKLYCAPIKGHSYVFWYQQVLKNEFKFLISFQNENVFDETGMPKERFSAKCLPNSPCSLEIQATKLEDSAVYFCASSHRETQYFGPGTRLLVL.

J is TRBJ2-1 and V is TRBV4-1; 11 bases align to TRBD2. The V segment lost 2 bases and the J segment 6 bases; nucleotides outside the gene matches: 3. The CDR3 is 15 residues long. Germline values: CDR1 MGHRA, CDR2 YSYEKL. In DNA, the CDR3 is TGCGCCAGCAGCCAATTTAGCGGGAGGGGCAATGAGCAGTTCTTC. As protein: CASSQFSGRGNEQFF.

The J gene is TRBJ1-2, the V gene TRBV25-1, with 7 bases that match TRBD1. The trim removed 6 bases at V and 2 bases at J, leaving 15 bases unmatched. Germline V lookup: CDR1 MGHDK, CDR2 SYGVNS. CDR3 length: 17 residues. The CDR3 sequence: CASRPHAGGQANYGYTF. The CDR3 DNA is TGTGCCAGCAGACCACATGCGGGCGGACAGGCGAACTATGGCTACACCTTC.

The chain combines TRBV28 with TRBJ2-4; D is perhaps TRBD2 (6 bases). V lost 6 bases and J 2 bases, leaving 11 bases between the germline ends. Germline values: CDR1 MDHEN, CDR2 SYDVKM. This CDR3 region has 14 residues. The CDR3 region has the DNA TGTGCCAGCAGGGAGGGCCCATCCAAAAACATTCAGTACTTC. It translates to CASREGPSKNIQYF.

The rearrangement links TRBV7-2 to TRBJ1-3; no reliable D call. This CDR3 is 15 amino acids long. Per germline, CDR1 SGHTA and CDR2 FQGNSA. V was cut by 3 bases and J by 6 bases, with 15 bases left in between. The CDR3: CASSFISLQANTIYF. The CDR3 DNA sequence: TGTGCCAGCAGCTTTATTTCCCTCCAGGCAAACACCATATATTTT.

This clone was counted between two and nine times. The chain carries TRBV4-1 and TRBJ1-2; a possible D gene is TRBD1 (6 bases). V was clipped by 0 bases and J by 0 bases, with 14 bases between them. From germline, CDR1 is MGHRA and CDR2 YSYEKL. The CDR3 contains 17 residues. DNA of the CDR3: TGCGCCAGCAGCCAAGATAGGACAGACCTACCTAACTATGGCTACACCTTC. Protein: CASSQDRTDLPNYGYTF.

The genes are TRBV30 and TRBJ2-1; no clear D. The ends were cut back, 1 base at V and 9 bases at J, with 10 bases in the middle. Per germline, CDR1 GTSNPN and CDR2 SVGIG (reference sequence). The CDR3 is made up of 12 amino acids. The CDR3 loop reads CAWSEVAVEQFF. In nucleotides, the CDR3 is TGTGCCTGGAGTGAAGTGGCAGTTGAGCAGTTCTTC.

The chain joins TRBV3-1 (or the pseudogene TRBV3-2) to TRBJ2-1; no clear D. This CDR3 region has 15 residues. Germline V gene lookup returns CDR1 LGHDT and CDR2 YNNKEL (reference sequence). Trimming took 1 base from V and 6 from J, leaving 13 bases between them. Written as DNA, the CDR3 is TGTGCCAGCAGCCAAGTCACGGGTTCGGTCAATGAGCAGTTCTTC. It specifies CASSQVTGSVNEQFF.

The chain combines TRBV6-5 with TRBJ1-6; D remains unclear. The CDR3 sequence is 15 residues long. Germline V gene data show CDR1 as MNHEY and CDR2 as SVGAGI. Between the trimmed V and J ends, which lost 0 bases and 7 bases, there was a span of 10 bases. CDR3 in DNA: TGTGCCAGCAGTTACTCCGGAGGGCCCAATTCACCCCTCCACTTT. The encoded protein is CASSYSGGPNSPLHF.

This chain joins TRBV6-5 and TRBJ2-7; D is perhaps TRBD1 (5 bases). The germline V and J ends were trimmed by 4 bases and 3 bases, with 19 bases remaining between them. The CDR3 is 16 amino acids. CDR1 and CDR2 from the germline V gene are MNHEY and SVGAGI. CDR3 in amino acids: CASSWSGPKWGYEQYF. The CDR3 DNA sequence: TGTGCCAGCAGTTGGTCAGGGCCGAAATGGGGCTACGAGCAGTACTTC.

This clone was detected ten times or more. The chain recombines TRBV13 with TRBJ1-1, with 9 bases that match TRBD1. This CDR3 contains 15 residues. Looked up from germline, CDR1 is PRHDT and CDR2 is FYEKMQ (reference sequence). V shed 6 bases, J shed 1 base, and the junction held 6 bases outside the gene matches. The CDR3 DNA follows: TGTGCCAGCAGGGCTGCGGGACAGGGGAACACTGAAGCTTTCTTT. It is translated as CASRAAGQGNTEAFF.

This sequence joins TRBV19 and TRBJ2-1, with 8 bases that match TRBD2. Germline loops: CDR1 LNHDA, CDR2 SQIVND (reference sequence). CDR3 length: 15 residues. The V segment lost 0 bases and the J segment 11 bases; nucleotides outside the gene matches: 9. CDR3 bases: TGTGCCAGTAGTATAGAGGCGCTAGCGGGCCCAAAGCAGTTCTTC. Its translation: CASSIEALAGPKQFF.

The CDR3 sequence is CASSSGQKLFF. Written as DNA, the CDR3 is TGTGCCAGCAGCAGCGGGCAGAAACTGTTTTTT. The chain is built from TRBV11-2 and TRBJ1-4; D remains unclear. CDR3 size: 11 residues. CDR1 and CDR2 (germline): SGHAT, FQNNGV. The ends were cut back, 5 bases at V and 11 bases at J, with 9 bases in the middle.

This clone was detected once. The rearrangement joins TRBV7-2 to TRBJ1-3; unclear D gene. Between the trimmed V and J ends, which lost 4 bases and 0 bases, there was a span of 13 bases. The length of the CDR3 is 16 residues. The V gene's germline CDR1 is SGHTA and CDR2 FQGNSA. CDR3 in amino acids: CASSSAGVNSGNTIYF. The CDR3 region has the DNA TGTGCCAGCAGCTCTGCCGGGGTCAACTCTGGAAACACCATATATTTT.

This sequence joins TRBV7-8 and TRBJ2-5; the D gene is possibly TRBD2 (7 bases). The V gene's germline CDR1 is SGHVS and CDR2 FQNEAQ. The V end was cut by 0 bases, the J end by 1 base, with 9 bases between. There are 15 residues in the CDR3. CDR3 nucleotide sequence: TGTGCCAGCAGCTTAGCAGGGGGGGTCCAAGAGACCCAGTACTTC. Its protein is CASSLAGGVQETQYF.

V usage is TRBV5-4 and J usage is TRBJ2-7; TRBD1 is a possible D gene (6 bases). V lost 4 bases and J 0 bases, leaving 11 bases between the germline ends. Germline CDR1 reads SGHNT; CDR2 reads YYREEE (reference sequence). The CDR3 length is 14 residues. CDR3 bases: TGTGCCAGCAGCCCCGACAGGAGCTCCTACGAGCAGTACTTC. Its translation: CASSPDRSSYEQYF.

This rearrangement joins TRBV5-1 to TRBJ2-2; TRBD1 matches at 7 bases. After removal of 4 bases from V and 0 bases from J, the junction contained 6 bases not matched to a gene. Germline lookup yields CDR1 SGHRS and CDR2 YFSETQ. This CDR3 spans 16 amino acids. The CDR3: CASSLTTGSNTGELFF. Written as DNA, the CDR3 is TGCGCCAGCAGCCTGACGACAGGGTCGAACACCGGGGAGCTGTTTTTT.

This sequence joins TRBV6-6 and TRBJ2-1; 8 bases match TRBD1. The J segment lost 6 bases and the V segment lost 6 bases, leaving 4 bases of the junction unmatched. This CDR3 has 13 residues. CDR1 and CDR2 from the germline V gene are MNHNY and SVGAGI (reference sequence). CDR3 sequence reads: CASSSTGVNEQFF. The CDR3 region has the DNA TGTGCCAGCAGCTCGACAGGGGTCAATGAGCAGTTCTTC.